The 30 T cell receptor beta chains listed next were all sequenced from one sample in a study of T-cell memory formation after mild COVID-19. One entry per CDR3 protein, called by TCRdb with MiXCR from the 5' RACE reads. There are hundreds of thousands of distinct CDR3 sequences in the sample; around 28% occur only once, and roughly 12% lies in the top ten. The sequenced sample was PBMCs or a T cell subset sorted from them (not recorded which). The source of these receptors is an adult woman who had mild COVID-19 (a few samples of this study predate the infection). Cell type and time point are not known.

This clonotype was seen just once. The chain joins TRBV7-9 to TRBJ2-1, with D maybe TRBD1 (5 bases). The CDR3 sequence is 14 residues long. Germline V lookup: CDR1 SEHNR, CDR2 FQNEAQ (reference sequence). Trimming removed 5 bases from V and 6 bases from J, with 14 bases in between. The CDR3 nucleotides read TGTGCCAGCAGCCGCTGGTCAGGGCTCAATGAGCAGTTCTTC. It translates to CASSRWSGLNEQFF.

This clonotype was counted a single time. The genes are TRBV7-2 and TRBJ2-1; TRBD2 matches at 9 bases. The CDR3 loop spans 16 amino acids. Germline loops: CDR1 SGHTA, CDR2 FQGNSA. V shed 1 base and J 7 bases; nucleotides not matched to a gene: 8. The CDR3 DNA reads TGTGCCAGCAGCTTAGGCGCGGGAGGGAGGTGGAATGAGCAGTTCTTC. It specifies CASSLGAGGRWNEQFF.

This clonotype has a handful of counts. V usage is TRBV7-2 and J usage is TRBJ2-4; 10 bases are shared with TRBD2. The CDR3 totals 13 residues. With V trimmed by 1 base and J by 9 bases, 0 bases remained unmatched. Per germline, CDR1 SGHTA and CDR2 FQGNSA. The CDR3 sequence: CASSLGTSGIQYF. The CDR3 DNA follows: TGTGCCAGCAGCTTAGGGACTAGCGGCATTCAGTACTTC.

V is TRBV19 and J is TRBJ2-7; 7 bases match TRBD2. This CDR3 contains 14 residues. Germline V gene lookup returns CDR1 LNHDA and CDR2 SQIVND (reference sequence). V shed 6 bases, J shed 0 bases, and the junction held 5 bases outside the gene matches. The CDR3 protein is CASSTTSASYEQYF. The CDR3 DNA reads as TGTGCCAGTAGCACAACTAGCGCCTCCTACGAGCAGTACTTC.

This chain joins TRBV11-2 and TRBJ2-1; 11 nucleotides agree with TRBD2. This CDR3 has 15 residues. Per germline, CDR1 SGHAT and CDR2 FQNNGV. V trimming: 5 bases; J trimming: 2 bases; junction bases outside the gene matches: 2. CDR3 sequence (DNA): TGTGCCAGCAGCGATAGCGGGAGGGCCTACAATGAGCAGTTCTTC. Translating it yields CASSDSGRAYNEQFF.

The chain recombines TRBV7-6 with TRBJ2-3; 7 positions agree with TRBD2. From germline, CDR1 is SGHVS and CDR2 FNYEAQ. The CDR3 length is 15 residues. The V gene end was trimmed by 5 bases and the J gene end by 0 bases; junction bases not matched to a gene: 5. The CDR3 bases are TGTGCCAGCAGCCGTGGGGACTATAGCACAGATACGCAGTATTTT. Its protein is CASSRGDYSTDTQYF. Looking up the rest from reference TRBV7-6 and TRBJ2-3 gives the full variable domain: GAGVSQSPRYKVTKRGQDVALRCDPISGHVSLYWYRQALGQGPEFLTYFNYEAQQDKSGLPNDRFSAERPEGSISTLTIQRTEQRDSAMYRCASSRGDYSTDTQYFGPGTRLTVL.

This rearrangement joins TRBV4-2 to TRBJ2-5; TRBD1 might be the D (5 bases). CDR1 LGHNA and CDR2 YNFKEQ come from the germline V gene. Trimming took 6 bases from V and 4 from J, leaving 12 bases between them. The CDR3 is made up of 13 amino acids. CDR3 nucleotide sequence: TGTGCCAGCAGGGCCCCCGACAGAGAGACCCAGTACTTC. This translates into CASRAPDRETQYF.

The J gene is TRBJ1-3, the V gene TRBV29-1, with D tentatively TRBD1 (5 bases). CDR1 and CDR2 (germline): SQVTM, ANQGSEA. Trimming took off 8 bases at V and 2 bases at J, with 19 bases between the two ends. The CDR3 spans 15 residues. CDR3 bases: TGCAGCATCCGGGACGCGTCCCATCCTGGAAACACCATATATTTT. Its protein is CSIRDASHPGNTIYF.

This sequence joins TRBV7-3 and TRBJ2-5, with TRBD2 matching 8 bases. The CDR3 has 14 residues. V trimming: 5 bases; J trimming: 5 bases; junction bases outside the gene matches: 7. Looked up from germline, CDR1 is SGHTA and CDR2 is FQGTGA. The CDR3 loop is CASSPTSEDETQYF. In DNA, the CDR3 is TGTGCCAGCAGCCCGACTAGCGAGGATGAGACCCAGTACTTC.

The genes are TRBV29-1 and TRBJ1-2; 9 bases fit TRBD1. Germline V gene sequence: CDR1 SQVTM, CDR2 ANQGSEA. CDR3 length: 14 amino acids. The CDR3 nucleotides are TGCACCGCCGGGGGAACAGGGGGCAACTATGGCTACACCTTC. It encodes CTAGGTGGNYGYTF.

This clonotype has more than one count but fewer than ten. J is TRBJ2-2 and V is TRBV7-7; D not resolved. The CDR3 spans 16 residues. Germline CDR1 SSHAT, CDR2 FNYEAQ (reference sequence). V was clipped by 4 bases and J by 6 bases, with 18 bases between them. The CDR3 coding sequence is TGTGCCAGCAGCTCCAATCCCATCGGCTTGTCCGGGGAGCTGTTTTTT. It is translated as CASSSNPIGLSGELFF.

This chain joins TRBV6-2 or TRBV6-3 and TRBJ2-3; TRBD2 aligns across 10 bases. V lost 6 bases to trimming and J lost 5 bases; unmatched junction nucleotides: 11. The CDR3 contains 16 residues. Germline V gene sequence: CDR1 MNHEY, CDR2 SVGEGT. CDR3 nucleotides: TGTGCCAGCAGGAGACTCACTAGCGGGGCTAAAGATACGCAGTATTTT. Translated, it gives CASRRLTSGAKDTQYF.

This clonotype was recorded a few times. The chain carries TRBV7-9 and TRBJ2-7, with 7 bases that match TRBD1. Germline lookup yields CDR1 SEHNR and CDR2 FQNEAQ (reference sequence). The CDR3 runs 15 residues. V trimming: 3 bases; J trimming: 7 bases; junction bases outside the gene matches: 12. Here the CDR3 reads CASSFSGQTYREQYF. CDR3 coding DNA: TGTGCCAGCAGCTTTTCGGGACAGACCTATAGGGAGCAGTACTTC.

The J gene is TRBJ2-3, the V gene TRBV7-8, with 12 bases that match TRBD2. V lost 7 bases, J lost 3 bases, and 8 bases stayed unmatched. CDR1 and CDR2 (germline): SGHVS, FQNEAQ. The CDR3 length is 16 residues. Here the CDR3 reads CASTVLLAGGTDTQYF. CDR3 coding DNA: TGTGCCAGCACCGTCCTACTAGCGGGGGGAACAGATACGCAGTATTTT.

This clonotype was detected a few times. The chain employs TRBV3-1 and TRBJ1-2; tentative D call: TRBD1 (5 bases). Germline assignment: CDR1 LGHDT and CDR2 YNNKEL (reference sequence). Trimming pared 4 bases from V and 4 bases from J, leaving 7 bases between. The CDR3 spans 12 residues. The CDR3 DNA sequence: TGTGCCAGCAGCCCGGGACCCTATGGCTACACCTTC. Protein sequence: CASSPGPYGYTF.

V usage is TRBV7-3 and J usage is TRBJ2-1; D unclear. The V end was cut by 4 bases, the J end by 6 bases, with 16 bases between. The CDR3 covers 15 residues. Per the germline V gene, CDR1 is SGHTA and CDR2 is FQGTGA. CDR3 coding DNA: TGTGCCAGCAGCTCCACCTCAGGCAGCTTCAATGAGCAGTTCTTC. Its translation is CASSSTSGSFNEQFF.

The chain carries TRBV12-3 or TRBV12-4 and TRBJ2-2, with D unresolved. This CDR3 region has 13 residues. Trimming removed 4 bases at V and 6 bases at J, with 9 bases between. CDR3 coding DNA: TGTGCCAGCAGTTCCTACTACCCCGGGGAGCTGTTTTTT. It specifies CASSSYYPGELFF.

The rearrangement uses TRBV10-3 and TRBJ1-5; D uncertain. V gave up 3 bases and J gave up 0 bases, with 3 bases separating them. The germline V gene encodes CDR1 ENHRY and CDR2 SYGVKD. This CDR3 has 13 amino acids. The CDR3 loop is CAISEVSNQPQHF. Written as DNA, the CDR3 is TGTGCCATCAGTGAAGTTAGCAATCAGCCCCAGCATTTT.

The rearrangement joins TRBV11-2 to TRBJ2-1, with D perhaps being TRBD1 or TRBD2 (5 bases each). This CDR3 comprises 16 residues. Trimming left V 1 base short and J 0 bases short, with 10 bases between. Germline V gives CDR1 SGHAT, CDR2 FQNNGV. CDR3 region: CASSLVTGASYNEQFF. DNA of the CDR3: TGTGCCAGCAGCTTAGTGACCGGGGCCTCCTACAATGAGCAGTTCTTC.

The genes are TRBV12-3 or TRBV12-4 and TRBJ1-1, with D tentatively TRBD1 (5 bases). V lost 2 bases and J 7 bases, leaving 8 bases between the germline ends. The CDR3 loop spans 12 amino acids. The CDR3 loop reads CASSLSGVEAFF. DNA of the CDR3: TGTGCCAGCAGTTTATCGGGGGTTGAAGCTTTCTTT.

The chain carries TRBV20-1 and TRBJ1-2, with TRBD1 identical over 9 bases. Germline assignment: CDR1 DFQATT and CDR2 SNEGSKA (reference sequence). The CDR3 contains 13 residues. V lost 3 bases to trimming and J lost 7 bases; unmatched junction nucleotides: 6. This chain's CDR3 is CSASPTGGGGYTF. CDR3 DNA sequence: TGCAGTGCTAGTCCGACAGGGGGTGGTGGCTACACCTTC.

The chain carries TRBV5-8 and TRBJ2-1, with 8 bases aligning to TRBD2. Germline V gene data show CDR1 as SGHTS and CDR2 as YDEGEE. The CDR3 has 16 residues. The junction had 15 bases not matched to a gene; V was cut back by 4 bases and J by 9 bases. The CDR3 loop is CASSIPGLVASSEQFF. The DNA of the CDR3 is TGTGCCAGCAGCATACCGGGACTAGTAGCATCAAGTGAGCAGTTCTTC. Full variable domain (remainder filled in from reference TRBV5-8 and TRBJ2-1): EAGVTQSPTHLIKTRGQQATLRCSPISGHTSVYWYQQALGLGLQFLLWYDEGEERNRGNFPPRFSGRQFPNYSSELNVNALELEDSALYLCASSIPGLVASSEQFFGPGTRLTVL.

The gene calls are TRBV5-5 and TRBJ1-2; possible D gene TRBD1, 6 bases. Germline-derived CDR1 and CDR2 are SGHKS and YYEKEE (reference sequence). The CDR3 runs 15 residues. Trimming removed 7 bases from V and 4 bases from J, with 20 bases in between. Here the CDR3 DNA reads TGTGCCAGCCTTAAGGATCAGGGACAAATCTATGGCTACACCTTC. Encoded protein: CASLKDQGQIYGYTF.

The V and J genes are TRBV9 and TRBJ1-5; D unresolved. Trimming removed 3 bases from V and 2 bases from J, with 6 bases in between. This CDR3 region has 13 residues. The germline V gene encodes CDR1 SGDLS and CDR2 YYNGEE. CDR3 DNA: TGTGCCAGCAGCGGTATGGGCAATCAGCCCCAGCATTTT. Amino acid sequence: CASSGMGNQPQHF.

The V gene is TRBV7-9, the J gene TRBJ2-5; D possibly corresponds to TRBD1 (6 bases). V lost 1 base to trimming and J lost 5 bases, with 14 bases between them. The length of the CDR3 is 15 residues. Germline V gene data show CDR1 as SEHNR and CDR2 as FQNEAQ (reference sequence). The CDR3 protein is CASSLDRVAWETQYF. The CDR3 bases are TGTGCCAGCAGCTTAGACAGGGTGGCGTGGGAGACCCAGTACTTC.

The gene calls are TRBV5-1 and TRBJ2-5; 7 bases are shared with TRBD1. This CDR3 is 17 amino acids long. V lost 0 bases to trimming and J lost 5 bases; unmatched junction nucleotides: 13. Germline CDR1 reads SGHRS; CDR2 reads YFSETQ. As DNA, the CDR3 is TGCGCCAGCAGCTTGGCGACCATTCCGACAGGGACGGAGACCCAGTACTTC. It yields the protein CASSLATIPTGTETQYF.

The rearrangement joins TRBV7-2 to TRBJ2-2; 9 bases map to TRBD2. V was clipped by 2 bases and J by 1 base; unmatched bases: 5. In germline, CDR1 is SGHTA, CDR2 FQGNSA. CDR3 length: 17 residues. The chain's CDR3 is CASSLTLLAGNTGELFF. Here the CDR3 DNA reads TGTGCCAGCAGCTTAACGTTACTAGCGGGGAACACCGGGGAGCTGTTTTTT.

The V call is TRBV27, the J call TRBJ2-3; D is undetermined. Trimming removed 7 bases from V and 3 bases from J, with 11 bases in between. The CDR3 is 13 residues long. Looked up from germline, CDR1 is MNHEY and CDR2 is SMNVEV (reference sequence). The CDR3 is CASTDELTDTQYF. CDR3 in DNA: TGTGCCAGCACAGACGAGTTGACAGATACGCAGTATTTT.

This clonotype has just a few counts. V gene TRBV19 combines with J gene TRBJ2-7; D is possibly TRBD1 (7 bases). Germline loops: CDR1 LNHDA, CDR2 SQIVND (reference sequence). The CDR3 runs 14 residues. V lost 2 bases and J 2 bases, leaving 10 bases between the germline ends. CDR3 bases: TGTGCCAGTAGTATAATCAGGGGGGCCTACGAGCAGTACTTC. Translation: CASSIIRGAYEQYF.

The chain has TRBV15 and TRBJ1-6, with D perhaps TRBD1 (5 bases). From germline, CDR1 is LNHNV and CDR2 YYDKDF (reference sequence). V lost 0 bases and J 7 bases, leaving 10 bases between the germline ends. The CDR3 covers 15 residues. Here the CDR3 reads CATSRDPGSNSPLHF. DNA for the CDR3: TGTGCCACCAGCAGAGATCCAGGGAGCAATTCACCCCTCCACTTT.